This TCR beta chain was captured by sequencing in a study of human versus mouse CDR3 diversity and MHC coevolution. Study-wide context: Between about 0.6 x 10^7 and 1.6 x 10^7 valid reads came from each sample. Points from the study as a whole: Roughly 1.5 million TCR beta clonotypes were estimated for humans, the largest repertoire. Compared with mice, human CDR3s carried more deletions and insertions on average.

The repertoire was sequenced with immunoSEQ multiplex PCR; TCRdb's copy has only in-frame clones and lacks some. This sample yields tens of thousands of clones, of which approximately 94% are seen a single time; 18% belongs to the top ten. As concerns this clone: The antigen is not known.

The sequence was obtained from a person aged 55-75 years in good health. Sequencing used naive CD4+ T cells from blood. Subset denoted: CD45RO-negative CD62L-positive naive CD4 T cells.

The DNA for the CDR3 is TGTGCCAGCAGTTTTTCAGGGAACACTGAAGCTTTCTTT. This translates into CASSFSGNTEAFF. V and J are TRBV14 and TRBJ1-1; D is uncertain. The CDR3 is 13 amino acids. Germline CDR1 is SGHDN and CDR2 is FVKESK. V dropped 6 bases and J dropped 1 base, with 9 bases sitting between them. The whole variable domain, remainder taken from reference TRBV14 and TRBJ1-1, is EAGVTQFPSHSVIEKGQTVTLRCDPISGHDNLYWYRRVMGKEIKFLLHFVKESKQDESGMPNNRFLAERTGGTYSTLKVQPAELEDSGVYFCASSFSGNTEAFFGQGTRLTVV.